This T cell receptor (beta chain) was captured by sequencing in a study of T cell responses to AZD1222 COVID-19 vaccine. This clone was seen a handful of times. Its cognate antigen is unknown. The study, taken as a whole, reports: CD4 TCRs associated with vaccination spanned spike, dominating at 160-218 and 743-854. Repertoire sampling occurred only after the peak T cell response.

Profiled with immunoSEQ multiplex PCR; TCRdb holds only in-frame clones, not every one. Of roughly 100,000 clones listed, roughly 83% are singletons. Germline V gene sequence: CDR1 SGHNT, CDR2 YENEEA. CDR3 length equals 16 residues. V lost 6 bases to trimming and J lost 9 bases, with 24 bases between them. The clonotype was recovered from an adult in good health. The chain joins TRBV11-3 to TRBJ2-1; D is tentatively TRBD1 or TRBD2 (6 bases each). This specimen consisted of peripheral blood, obtained on day 0 of AZD1222 vaccination. CDR3: CASSGGGKRVNSEQFF. CDR3 nucleotide sequence: TGTGCCAGCAGTGGTGGGGGCAAGCGGGTTAATAGTGAGCAGTTCTTC.